The rows below give T cell receptor beta chains drawn from one sample of a study of regulatory T cells in long-lasting Graves disease. Each CDR3 protein gets one entry after TCRdb re-called the multiplex PCR reads with MiXCR. The data show around 500,000 distinct CDR3 sequences, roughly 14% seen once. These same data were also listed under a study on T cells in Graves' hyperthyroidism and ophthalmopathy.

Sequences were derived from peripheral blood mononuclear cells (PBMCs), sampled at new diagnosis, from a patient treated with antithyroid drugs. The receptors were gathered from a man younger than 40 with Graves disease. The CDR3 runs from the conserved cysteine through the conserved F or W. D genes are given only for firm matches. The size entry is marked missing in some rows and otherwise reads once, few, many or a size class.

>TRBD2|TRBJ2-7|TRBV29-1|many
TGCAGCGTTGAAGATCTTACGGGGGGGGGCGAGCAGTACTTC
CSVEDLTGGGEQYF
>TRBD2|TRBJ2-1|TRBV7-9|many
TGTGCCAGCAGTTTCGGACTAGCGGGAGGTTCCTGGCCTTGGGTCTTC
CASSFGLAGGSWPWVF
>TRBD1|TRBJ1-3|TRBV10-3|few
TGTGCCATCAGTGAGCCGGGGACAGGGGACGGAAACACCATATATTTT
CAISEPGTGDGNTIYF
>TRBD2|TRBJ2-1|TRBV10-1|many
TGCGCCAGCAGTGAGAGGACTAGCAGGGAGAGCTCCTACAATGAGCAGTTCTTC
CASSERTSRESSYNEQFF
>.|TRBJ2-1|TRBV12-3/TRBV12-4|many
TGTGCCACTCTGACTACTAATGGTGGCTACAATGAGCAGTTCTTC
CATLTTNGGYNEQFF
>.|TRBJ1-2|TRBV9|.
TGTGCCAGCAGCGTAGGTTTTAGGGGCTATGGCTACACCTTC
CASSVGFRGYGYTF
>TRBD2|TRBJ2-7|TRBV13|many
TGTGCCAGCAGCTTAGGACTAGCGGGAGGGCTCTACGAGCAGTACTTC
CASSLGLAGGLYEQYF
>.|TRBJ1-6|TRBV7-3|once
TGTGCCAGCAGCTTAAACAGCGGAAGATCACCCCTCCACTTT
CASSLNSGRSPLHF
>TRBD1|TRBJ2-3|TRBV5-1|many
TGCGCCAGCAGCGGACAGGGGGCGGCAGATACGCAGTATTTT
CASSGQGAADTQYF
>TRBD1|TRBJ2-7|TRBV24-1|.
TGTGCCACTTCAAGGGACAGGTTCGGGGGGCAGTACTTC
CATSRDRFGGQYF
>.|TRBJ2-2|TRBV7-9|.
TGTGCCAGCAGCTTAAATTCACTGAGGCATCCCTCGAACACCGGGGAGCTGTTTTTT
CASSLNSLRHPSNTGELFF
>TRBD2|TRBJ2-1|TRBV2|many
TGTGCCAGCGGCGGCGGGAGGGCCGATGAGCAGTTCTTC
CASGGGRADEQFF
>.|TRBJ2-1|TRBV20-1|many
TGCAGTGCTCTTCGTAGACCCAATGAGCAGTTCTTC
CSALRRPNEQFF
>TRBD1|TRBJ1-1|TRBV29-1|many
TGCAGCGGTGACAGGGGAAACGGAAACACTGAAGCTTTCTTT
CSGDRGNGNTEAFF
>.|TRBJ1-2|TRBV27|many
TGTGCCAGCAGTTTATCGAAGGGTGGGGCTAACTATGGCTACACCTTC
CASSLSKGGANYGYTF
>.|TRBJ2-2|TRBV29-1|many
TGCAGCGTTGAAATAGGGGACGCGAACACCGGGGAGCTGTTTTTT
CSVEIGDANTGELFF
>.|TRBJ2-3|TRBV29-1|many
TGCAGCGTCAGTACGGGTACAGATACGCAGTATTTT
CSVSTGTDTQYF
>.|TRBJ1-4|TRBV5-1|few
TGCGCCAGCAGCTCGGGGAGACCTAATGAAAAACTGTTTTTT
CASSSGRPNEKLFF